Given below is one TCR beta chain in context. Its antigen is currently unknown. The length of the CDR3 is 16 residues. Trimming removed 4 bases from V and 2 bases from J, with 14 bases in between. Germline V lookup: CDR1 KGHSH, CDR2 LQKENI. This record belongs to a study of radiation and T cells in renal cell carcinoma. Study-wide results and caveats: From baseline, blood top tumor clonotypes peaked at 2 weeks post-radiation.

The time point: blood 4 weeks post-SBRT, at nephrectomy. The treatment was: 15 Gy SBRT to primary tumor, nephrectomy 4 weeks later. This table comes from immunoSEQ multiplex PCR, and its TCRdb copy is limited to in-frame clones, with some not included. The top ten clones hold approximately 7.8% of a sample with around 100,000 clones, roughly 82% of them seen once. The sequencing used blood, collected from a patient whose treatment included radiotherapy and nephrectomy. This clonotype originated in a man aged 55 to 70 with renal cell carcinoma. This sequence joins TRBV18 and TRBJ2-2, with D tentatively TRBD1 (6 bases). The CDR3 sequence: CASSLSTGTNTGELFF. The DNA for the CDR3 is TGTGCCAGCTCACTTTCAACAGGGACCAACACCGGGGAGCTGTTTTTT.